Below, one TCR beta chain is given with its context. In the original workflow: Scientists estimated how many nucleated cells there were by amplifying reference gene primers. Only in-frame clones appear in the TCRdb table, and some are missing; sequencing was by immunoSEQ multiplex PCR. D and trimming come from the DNA, and the V and J calls and clone size come from that table. The repertoire holds hundreds of thousands of clones, with 65% to 85% as singletons. These data come from a study of blood T cell repertoires in COVID-19. Across the whole study: Sites across the United States, Italy and Spain contributed samples from acute and convalescent COVID-19. PBMCs, B-cell-depleted T cells, or T cells were the source of the cDNA or gDNA that made up the material.

The material sequenced was peripheral blood. This sequence was found in an elderly man with acute or convalescent COVID-19.

CDR3 sequence (DNA): TGTGCCAGCAGCCCCTCCCTGGACAGGGCGACCCAGTACTTC. Residues: CASSPSLDRATQYF. J is TRBJ2-5 and V is TRBV11-2, with 8 bases lining up with TRBD1. The CDR3 is made up of 14 amino acids. With V trimmed by 5 bases and J by 7 bases, 9 bases remained unmatched. Germline loops: CDR1 SGHAT, CDR2 FQNNGV.